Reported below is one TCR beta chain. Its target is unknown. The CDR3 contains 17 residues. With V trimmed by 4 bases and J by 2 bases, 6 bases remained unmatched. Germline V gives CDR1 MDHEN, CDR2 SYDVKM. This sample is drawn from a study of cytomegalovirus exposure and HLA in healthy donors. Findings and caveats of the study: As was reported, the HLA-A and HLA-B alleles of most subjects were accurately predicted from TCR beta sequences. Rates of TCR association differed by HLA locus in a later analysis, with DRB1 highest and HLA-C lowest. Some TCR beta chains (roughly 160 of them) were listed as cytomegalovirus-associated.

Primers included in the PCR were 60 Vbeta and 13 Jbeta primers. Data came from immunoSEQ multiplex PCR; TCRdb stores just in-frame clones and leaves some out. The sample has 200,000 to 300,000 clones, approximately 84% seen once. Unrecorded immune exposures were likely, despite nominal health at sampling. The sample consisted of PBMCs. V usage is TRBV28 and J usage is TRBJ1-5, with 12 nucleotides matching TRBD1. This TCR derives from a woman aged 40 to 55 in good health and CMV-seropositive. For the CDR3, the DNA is TGTGCCAGCAGTTCAGGGACAGGGGGCAAAGGCAATCAGCCCCAGCATTTT. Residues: CASSSGTGGKGNQPQHF.